The text below deals with one T cell receptor (beta chain). Which antigen it targets is not known. Per-base quality was not reported, and no clone a single base away is much larger than it. Clipping removes 6 bases from V and 5 bases from J, with 4 as the unmatched junction base count. CDR1 and CDR2 were assigned from the germline V gene as MNHEY and SVGAGI. Including the terminal cysteine and phenylalanine, the CDR3 comprises 14 residues. Only the CDR3 part of the read is kept: 42 bases, read in frame from the first base. Reading the label with the study, this specimen's time point is: baseline before first vaccination. Samples from vaccinated people were obtained from the UK trials COV001 and COV002, which included a single-blind randomized controlled phase 2/3 trial of AZD1222 (ChAdOx1 nCoV-19) in healthy adults. Trial participant PBMC samples were collected at day 0 and day 28 after the second dose for TCRbeta chain sequencing.

These data belong to a study of T cell responses to AZD1222 COVID-19 vaccine (dated by TCRdb to the early 2020s). Concerning the study at large: AZD1222 recipients whose second dose came at about 4 weeks and those whose second dose came at about 12 weeks were combined into one group, since spike-specific TCR depth and breadth did not differ between the two schedules. A total of about 230 trial participants underwent TCR sequencing, of whom some 210 received two doses of AZD1222 and about 25 received two doses of the MenACWY control vaccine. Trial participants were enrolled into age subgroups of 18-55, 56-69 and 70-plus years, which contained approximately 150, 28 and 58 TCR-sequenced participants, respectively.

Points the paper makes about the study in general: CD4 TCRs associated with the vaccine covered the entire spike protein, and the dominant responses were in regions 160-218 and 743-854. Spike-specific TCR breadth and depth rose significantly after two AZD1222 doses compared with day 0 and with MenACWY recipients. Participants were mostly white British, with more females than males. The authors suggested clonal diversity may have been underestimated. Because no day 14 peak-response samples were available, repertoires were characterized only after the peak T cell response. Conclusions about previously exposed vaccinees were limited because only six or seven AZD1222 recipients were SARS-CoV-2 seropositive at baseline. Epitopes outside the regions mutated in the B.1.351 and B.1.1.7 variants were reportedly recognized by nearly half of the unique spike-specific TCRs. The 56-69-year group was small, and its depth increase did not reach significance, likely because of low power.

The CDR3 regions of human TCRbeta chains were analyzed by immunosequencing. On the authors' methods: TCRs in the repertoires were matched against a reference library of SARS-CoV-2-specific TCRs that had been generated with the MIRA antigen-specificity platform. Breadth was defined as the fraction of unique TCRs that were SARS-CoV-2-associated. Depth was defined as the fraction of total T cells that were SARS-CoV-2-associated. Using the MIRA data, each spike-specific TCR was mapped to the spike region that the TCR reacts to and placed in a CD4 or CD8 class. Log10-transformed breadth and depth values were compared by one-way ANOVA with Sidak's multiple comparisons tests. The immuneACCESS repertoire file appears here via TCRdb, limited to in-frame rearrangements. These files lack a portion of the clones; in checked studies, under half of the deficit traces to unresolved V genes, and the cause of the others is not known. D and trimming were read from the DNA, whereas the V and J calls and clone size are those reported in that table. The sample records more than 85,000 clones, about four fifths of which are singletons. Of the sample, around 4.6% is held by the ten largest clones.

This sample comprised peripheral blood, obtained on day 0 of AZD1222 vaccination. Recombination linked TRBV6-5 to TRBJ2-2; the central 9 bases match TRBD2. The origin of this receptor is an adult in good health. The nucleotide sequence is TGTGCCAGCAGAAGCGGGGGGAGGACCGGGGAGCTGTTTTTT. Translated, this is CASRSGGRTGELFF.